This TCR beta chain stems from a study of beta chain features in type 1 diabetes. Study at large: Age, gender and cell yields were similar between patients and healthy donors. Study observations and caveats: HLA effects on TCRB rearrangement stayed unresolved here. In every one of the four CD4+ subsets, TCRB CDR3s were moderately but significantly shorter in Type 1 diabetes patients. It was among patients, rather than healthy donors, that naive, central memory and Treg TCRB repertoires appeared more similar.

Of the isolated RNA, all was reverse transcribed, and so the sequenced material was expressed TCRB transcripts. Read counts averaged approximately 3.3 million for samples of naive, central memory and regulatory T cells. Sequencing used immunoSEQ multiplex PCR; TCRdb keeps in-frame clones, though not all of them. The table records hundreds of thousands of clones, about an eighth of them present only once. In germline, CDR1 is MNHEY, CDR2 SMNVEV (reference sequence). V lost 7 bases and J 3 bases, leaving 20 bases between the germline ends. The CDR3 covers 16 residues. The table lists this clone with a few counts. Its specificity is unknown.

The sequence was obtained from a man aged 18 to 29 with type 1 diabetes. The rearrangement links TRBV27 to TRBJ2-3, with a weak D call TRBD2 (7 bases). Sequenced: naive CD4+ T cells from blood. CDR3 sequence reads: CASTPGGGGMTDTQYF. The CDR3 DNA reads as TGTGCCAGCACTCCCGGGGGCGGGGGCATGACAGATACGCAGTATTTT.